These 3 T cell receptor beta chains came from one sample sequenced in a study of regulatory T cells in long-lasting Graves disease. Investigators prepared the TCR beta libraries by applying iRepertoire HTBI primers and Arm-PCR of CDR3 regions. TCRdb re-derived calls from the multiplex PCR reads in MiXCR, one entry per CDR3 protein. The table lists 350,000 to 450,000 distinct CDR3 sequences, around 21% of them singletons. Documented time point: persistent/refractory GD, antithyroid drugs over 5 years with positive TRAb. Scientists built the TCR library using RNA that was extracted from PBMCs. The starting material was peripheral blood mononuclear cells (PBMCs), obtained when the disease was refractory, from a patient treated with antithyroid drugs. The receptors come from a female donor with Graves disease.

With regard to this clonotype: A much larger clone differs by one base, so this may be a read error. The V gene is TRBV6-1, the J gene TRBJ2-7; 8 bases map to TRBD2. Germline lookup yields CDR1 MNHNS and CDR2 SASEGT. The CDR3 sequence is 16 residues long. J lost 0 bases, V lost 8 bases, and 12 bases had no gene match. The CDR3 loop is CASRPAGEVGSYEQYF. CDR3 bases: TGTGCCAGCCGACCAGCGGGAGAGGTTGGCTCCTACGAGCAGTACTTC.

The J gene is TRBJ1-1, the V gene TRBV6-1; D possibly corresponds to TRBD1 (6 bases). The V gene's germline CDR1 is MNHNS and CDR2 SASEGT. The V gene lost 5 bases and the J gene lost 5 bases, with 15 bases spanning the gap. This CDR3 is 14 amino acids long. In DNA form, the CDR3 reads TGTGCCAGCAGTCCACTCCTGGGGGCGACTGAAGCTTTCTTT. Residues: CASSPLLGATEAFF.

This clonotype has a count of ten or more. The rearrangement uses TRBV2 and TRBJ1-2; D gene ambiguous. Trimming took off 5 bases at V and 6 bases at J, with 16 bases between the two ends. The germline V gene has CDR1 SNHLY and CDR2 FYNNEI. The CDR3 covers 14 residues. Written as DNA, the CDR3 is TGTGCCAGCAGTATGGAAAGGGCGCTTCATGGCTACACCTTC. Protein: CASSMERALHGYTF.